Below, 8 T cell receptor beta chains from the same sample are listed, as sequenced in a study of CD8 T cells in ankylosing spondylitis. Study-wide results and caveats: The study identified a TCR beta motif of eight highly homologous variants that appeared characteristic of ankylosing spondylitis blood.

A single record per CDR3 protein comes from TCRdb applying MiXCR to the 5' RACE reads. The sample lists about 220,000 distinct CDR3 sequences, more than 5.5% occurring once. Antigens for these TCRs are unknown. Input material: blood, either unsorted or a sorted T cell fraction (not recorded which). The receptors were gathered from a male donor with ankylosing spondylitis.

This clonotype has a count of ten or more. This CDR3 is CASSQATGYPKNIQYF. The CDR3 nucleotides are TGCGCCAGCAGCCAAGCTACAGGGTACCCCAAAAACATTCAGTACTTC. This sequence joins TRBV4-3 and TRBJ2-4; a possible D gene is TRBD1 (6 bases). V was clipped by 1 base and J by 2 bases, with 12 bases between them. Germline-derived CDR1 and CDR2 are LGHNA and YSLEER. CDR3 length: 16 amino acids.

This clonotype was found once. The chain has TRBV20-1 and TRBJ2-2; D gene ambiguous. The CDR3 contains 15 residues. Germline loops: CDR1 DFQATT, CDR2 SNEGSKA (reference sequence). The germline V and J ends were trimmed by 3 bases and 0 bases, with 11 bases remaining between them. The CDR3 spells CSASGTPPNTGELFF. Written as DNA, the CDR3 is TGCAGTGCTAGTGGTACCCCACCGAACACCGGGGAGCTGTTTTTT.

This clonotype occurred many times. This chain connects TRBV5-1 to TRBJ2-7; no definite D call. Per the germline V gene, CDR1 is SGHRS and CDR2 is YFSETQ. V dropped 0 bases and J dropped 1 base, with 14 bases sitting between them. This CDR3 spans 16 amino acids. The CDR3 DNA follows: TGCGCCAGCAGCTTGGGAAAGGGTTCGAATTCCTACGAGCAGTACTTC. Residues: CASSLGKGSNSYEQYF. Combining the CDR3 with reference TRBV5-1 and TRBJ2-7 gives the whole variable domain KAGVTQTPRYLIKTRGQQVTLSCSPISGHRSVSWYQQTPGQGLQFLFEYFSETQRNKGNFPGRFSGRQFSNSRSEMNVSTLELGDSALYLCASSLGKGSNSYEQYFGPGTRLTVT.

This clonotype has a handful of counts. The genes are TRBV20-1 and TRBJ2-3; 9 bases are a match to TRBD2. The CDR3 consists of 14 residues. V shed 7 bases, J shed 4 bases, and the junction held 9 bases outside the gene matches. Germline V gene sequence: CDR1 DFQATT, CDR2 SNEGSKA (reference sequence). The CDR3 nucleotides are TGCAGTGGGGACTTAGCGGGAGATTCAGATACGCAGTATTTT. Its protein product is CSGDLAGDSDTQYF.

This clonotype has ten or more counts. The genes are TRBV6-4 and TRBJ1-1; the D is unclear. CDR3 length equals 14 residues. Germline-derived CDR1 and CDR2 are MRHNA and SNTAGT. Trimming cost V 6 bases and J 2 bases, with 13 bases left between them. As DNA, the CDR3 is TGTGCCAGCAGGATTCGGTCTGATAACACTGAAGCTTTCTTT. This codes for CASRIRSDNTEAFF.

The V gene is TRBV7-9, the J gene TRBJ1-5, with 11 bases matching TRBD1. Germline CDR1 SEHNR, CDR2 FQNEAQ (reference sequence). The CDR3 sequence is 16 residues long. Trimming took 5 bases from V and 6 from J; bases not matched to a gene: 9. CDR3: CASSGGGQGAGQPQHF. CDR3 nucleotide sequence: TGTGCCAGCAGCGGAGGTGGACAGGGGGCAGGTCAGCCCCAGCATTTT. The full variable domain, completed using reference TRBV7-9 and TRBJ1-5, is DTGVSQNPRHKITKRGQNVTFRCDPISEHNRLYWYRQTLGQGPEFLTYFQNEAQLEKSRLLSDRFSAERPKGSFSTLEIQRTEQGDSAMYLCASSGGGQGAGQPQHFGDGTRLSIL.

V is TRBV7-6 and J is TRBJ1-1; TRBD1 agrees at 7 bases. This CDR3 is built from 14 residues. Trimming took 7 bases from V and 1 from J; bases not matched to a gene: 6. In germline, CDR1 is SGHVS, CDR2 FNYEAQ. Written as DNA, the CDR3 is TGTGCCAGCATTGATGGGACAGCGAACACTGAAGCTTTCTTT. It codes for CASIDGTANTEAFF.

This rearrangement joins TRBV7-2 to TRBJ2-3; 7 bases are shared with TRBD2. From germline, CDR1 is SGHTA and CDR2 FQGNSA. There are 14 residues in the CDR3. The V segment lost 5 bases and the J segment 2 bases; nucleotides outside the gene matches: 4. The CDR3 loop is CASSPRDYTDTQYF. CDR3 coding DNA: TGTGCCAGCAGCCCCCGGGACTACACAGATACGCAGTATTTT.